These T cell receptor beta chains were read from a single sample in a study of T-cell reconstitution after alpha-beta-depleted transplantation in children. Each CDR3 protein is one row after TCRdb ran MiXCR on the PCR reads. The sample lists 500,000 to 750,000 distinct CDR3 sequences; roughly a quarter were seen once. The sequencing here drew on PBMCs, taken before TCRalphabeta/CD19-depleted stem cell transplant. These receptors were collected from a boy under three years old with Wiskott-Aldrich syndrome, due to receive a stem cell transplant. The CDR3 runs from the conserved cysteine through the conserved F or W. A D gene is named only where the DNA matches it firmly. Clone size is given for some rows only: seen once, a few or many times, or a class if the clone is expanded.

J | D | size | V | CDR3 | DNA
TRBJ2-5 | TRBD2 | few | TRBV5-1 | CASSFLTSAQETQYF | TGCGCCAGCAGCTTCTTGACTAGCGCCCAAGAGACCCAGTACTTC
TRBJ2-1 | TRBD2 | . | TRBV27 | CASRRGTSGTYNEQFF | TGTGCCAGCAGGCGGGGGACTAGCGGGACATACAATGAGCAGTTCTTC
TRBJ2-2 | TRBD2 | . | TRBV29-1 | CSVGILAGGVTGELFF | TGCAGCGTTGGTATTTTGGCGGGAGGTGTCACCGGGGAGCTGTTTTTT
TRBJ2-7 | . | . | TRBV6-1 | CASKGPYSYEQYF | TGTGCCAGCAAAGGCCCATACTCCTACGAGCAGTACTTC
TRBJ2-7 | TRBD1 | . | TRBV6-1 | CASGQAEYEQYF | TGTGCCAGTGGACAGGCGGAATACGAGCAGTACTTC
TRBJ2-7 | . | . | TRBV9 | CASSVGGTAYEQYF | TGTGCCAGCAGCGTAGGCGGGACAGCCTACGAGCAGTACTTC
TRBJ1-1 | TRBD1 | once | TRBV5-1 | CASSLAADRDTEAFF | TGCGCCAGCAGCTTGGCCGCGGACAGGGACACTGAAGCTTTCTTT
TRBJ1-5 | . | . | TRBV5-1 | CASSLGTTAGKFEPQHF | TGCGCCAGCAGCTTGGGAACGACAGCGGGCAAATTTGAGCCCCAGCATTTT
TRBJ2-1 | . | . | TRBV20-1 | CSASRWGNEQFF | TGCAGTGCTAGTCGGTGGGGCAATGAGCAGTTCTTC
TRBJ2-3 | . | few | TRBV5-1 | CASSLRRMDTQYF | TGCGCCAGCAGCTTGAGGAGAATGGATACGCAGTATTTT
TRBJ2-3 | . | few | TRBV20-1 | CSARDQREQQYF | TGCAGTGCTAGAGATCAACGGGAGCAGCAGTATTTT